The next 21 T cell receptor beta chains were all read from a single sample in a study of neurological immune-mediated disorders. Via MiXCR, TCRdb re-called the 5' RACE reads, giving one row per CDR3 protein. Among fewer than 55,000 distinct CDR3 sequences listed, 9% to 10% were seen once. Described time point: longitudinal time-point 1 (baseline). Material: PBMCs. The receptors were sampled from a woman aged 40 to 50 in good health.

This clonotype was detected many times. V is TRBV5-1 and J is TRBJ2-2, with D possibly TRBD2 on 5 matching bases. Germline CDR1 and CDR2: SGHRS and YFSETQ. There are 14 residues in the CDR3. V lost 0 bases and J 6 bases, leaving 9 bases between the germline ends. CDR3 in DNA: TGCGCCAGCAGCTTGGGTTACGGGGCCGGGGAGCTGTTTTTT. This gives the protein CASSLGYGAGELFF.

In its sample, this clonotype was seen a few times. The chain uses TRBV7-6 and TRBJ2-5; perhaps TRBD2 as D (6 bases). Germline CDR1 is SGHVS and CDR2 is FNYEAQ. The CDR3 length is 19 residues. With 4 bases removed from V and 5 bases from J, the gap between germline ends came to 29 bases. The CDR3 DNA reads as TGTGCCAGCAGCTCCCCGACCCTGCGGGGTAGACTTCCAGGGGAGACCCAGTACTTC. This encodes CASSSPTLRGRLPGETQYF.

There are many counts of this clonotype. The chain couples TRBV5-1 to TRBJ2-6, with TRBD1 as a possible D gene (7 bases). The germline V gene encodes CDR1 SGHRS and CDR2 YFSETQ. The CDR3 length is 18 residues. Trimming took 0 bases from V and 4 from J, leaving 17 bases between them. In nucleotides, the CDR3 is TGCGCCAGCAGCTTGGTGGGCAGGGGGACTTCCGGGGCCAACGTCCTGACTTTC. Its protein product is CASSLVGRGTSGANVLTF.

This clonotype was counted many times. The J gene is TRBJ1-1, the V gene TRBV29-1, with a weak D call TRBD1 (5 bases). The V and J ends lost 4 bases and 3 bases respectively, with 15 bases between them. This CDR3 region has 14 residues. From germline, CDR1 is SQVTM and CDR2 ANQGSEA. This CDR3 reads CSVVSRGTDTEAFF. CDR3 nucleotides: TGCAGCGTTGTGAGTCGAGGGACGGACACTGAAGCTTTCTTT.

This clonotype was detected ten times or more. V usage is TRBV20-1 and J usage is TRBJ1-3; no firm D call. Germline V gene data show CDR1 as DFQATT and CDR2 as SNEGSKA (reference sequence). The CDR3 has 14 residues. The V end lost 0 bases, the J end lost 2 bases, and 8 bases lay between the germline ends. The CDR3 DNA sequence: TGCAGTGCTAGAGAAGGGAGCCCTGGAAACACCATATATTTT. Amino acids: CSAREGSPGNTIYF.

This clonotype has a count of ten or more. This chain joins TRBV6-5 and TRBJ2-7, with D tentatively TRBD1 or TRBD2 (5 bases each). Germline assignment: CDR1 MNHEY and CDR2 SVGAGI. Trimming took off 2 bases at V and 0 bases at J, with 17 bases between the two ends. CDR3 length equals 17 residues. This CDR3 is CASSYQPWDGSSYEQYF. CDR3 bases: TGTGCCAGCAGTTACCAACCATGGGACGGTAGCTCCTACGAGCAGTACTTC.

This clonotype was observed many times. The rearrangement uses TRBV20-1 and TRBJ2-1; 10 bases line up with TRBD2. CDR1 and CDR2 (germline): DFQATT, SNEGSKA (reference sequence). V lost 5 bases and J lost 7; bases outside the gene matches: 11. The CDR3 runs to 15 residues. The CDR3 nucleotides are TGCAGTGCTTTTGTTGCTAGCGGGAGTACTAATGAGCAGTTCTTC. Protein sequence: CSAFVASGSTNEQFF.

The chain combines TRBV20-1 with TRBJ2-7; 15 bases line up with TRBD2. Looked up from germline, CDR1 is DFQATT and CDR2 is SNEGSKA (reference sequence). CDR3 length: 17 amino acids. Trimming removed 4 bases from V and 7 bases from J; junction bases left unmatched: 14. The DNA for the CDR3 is TGCAGTGCTACCGGGACTAGCGGGGGGATCGAGATGTGGGAGCAGTACTTC. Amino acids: CSATGTSGGIEMWEQYF.

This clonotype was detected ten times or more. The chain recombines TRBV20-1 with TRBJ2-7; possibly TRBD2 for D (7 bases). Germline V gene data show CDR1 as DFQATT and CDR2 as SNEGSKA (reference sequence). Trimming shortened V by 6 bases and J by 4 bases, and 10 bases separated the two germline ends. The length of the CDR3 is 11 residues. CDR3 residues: CSAKGGYEQYF. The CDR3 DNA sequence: TGCAGTGCAAAGGGGGGGTACGAGCAGTACTTC.

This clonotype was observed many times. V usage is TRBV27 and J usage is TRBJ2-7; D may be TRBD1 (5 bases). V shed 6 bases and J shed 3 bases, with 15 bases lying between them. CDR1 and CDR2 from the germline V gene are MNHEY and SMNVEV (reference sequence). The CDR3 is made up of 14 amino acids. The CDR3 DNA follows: TGTGCCAGCAGCCTTACAGGAAGGGGCTACGAGCAGTACTTC. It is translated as CASSLTGRGYEQYF.

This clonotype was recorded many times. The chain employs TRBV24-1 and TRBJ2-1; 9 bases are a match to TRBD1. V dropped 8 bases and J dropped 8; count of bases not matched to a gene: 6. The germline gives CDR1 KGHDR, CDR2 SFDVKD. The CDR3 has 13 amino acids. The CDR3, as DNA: TGTGCCACCACCGCCGGGACAGGGCATGAGCAGTTCTTC. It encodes CATTAGTGHEQFF.

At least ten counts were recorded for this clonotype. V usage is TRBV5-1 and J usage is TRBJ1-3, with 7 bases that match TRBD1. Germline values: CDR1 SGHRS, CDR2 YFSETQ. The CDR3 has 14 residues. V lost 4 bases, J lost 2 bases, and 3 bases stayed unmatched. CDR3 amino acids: CASSKDRPGNTIYF. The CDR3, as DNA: TGCGCCAGCAGCAAGGACAGGCCTGGAAACACCATATATTTT.

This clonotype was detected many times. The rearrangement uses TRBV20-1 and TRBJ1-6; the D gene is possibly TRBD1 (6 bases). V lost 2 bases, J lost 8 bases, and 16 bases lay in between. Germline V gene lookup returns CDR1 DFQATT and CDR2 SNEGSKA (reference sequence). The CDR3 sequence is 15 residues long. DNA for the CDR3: TGCAGTGCTAGACCGACAGGTCTAAGTGATTCACCCCTCCACTTT. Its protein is CSARPTGLSDSPLHF.

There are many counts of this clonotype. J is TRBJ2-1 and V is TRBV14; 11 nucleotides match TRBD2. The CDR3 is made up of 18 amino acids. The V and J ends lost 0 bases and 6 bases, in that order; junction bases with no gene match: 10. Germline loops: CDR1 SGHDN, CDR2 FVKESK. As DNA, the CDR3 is TGTGCCAGCAGCCAAGATCTAGGTAGCGGGAGGGCGGGCAATGAGCAGTTCTTC. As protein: CASSQDLGSGRAGNEQFF.

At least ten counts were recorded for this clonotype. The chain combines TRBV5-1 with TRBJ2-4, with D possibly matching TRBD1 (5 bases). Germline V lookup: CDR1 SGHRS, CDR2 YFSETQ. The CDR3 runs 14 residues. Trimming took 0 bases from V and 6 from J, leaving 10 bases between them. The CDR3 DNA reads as TGCGCCAGCAGCTTGGGGGGCGGTGGAAACATTCAGTACTTC. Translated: CASSLGGGGNIQYF.

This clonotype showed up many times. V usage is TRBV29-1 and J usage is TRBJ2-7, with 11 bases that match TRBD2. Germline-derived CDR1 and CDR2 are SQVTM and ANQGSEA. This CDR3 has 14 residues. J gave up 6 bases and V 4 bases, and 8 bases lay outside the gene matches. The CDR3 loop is CSVAVAGGPREQYF. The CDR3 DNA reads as TGCAGCGTTGCGGTAGCGGGAGGGCCCCGCGAGCAGTACTTC.

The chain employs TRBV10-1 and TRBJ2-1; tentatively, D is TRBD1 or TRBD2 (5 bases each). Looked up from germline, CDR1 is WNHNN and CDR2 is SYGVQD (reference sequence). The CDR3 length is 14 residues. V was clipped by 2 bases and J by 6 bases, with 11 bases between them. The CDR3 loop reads CASSERGAGNEQFF. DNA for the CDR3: TGCGCCAGCAGTGAGAGAGGGGCGGGCAATGAGCAGTTCTTC.

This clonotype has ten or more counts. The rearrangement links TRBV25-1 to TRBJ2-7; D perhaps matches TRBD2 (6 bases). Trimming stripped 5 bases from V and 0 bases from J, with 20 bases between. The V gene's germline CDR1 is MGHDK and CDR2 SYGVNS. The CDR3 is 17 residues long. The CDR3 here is CASSPLNAAGTSYEQYF. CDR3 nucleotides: TGTGCCAGCAGTCCCCTGAATGCGGCGGGGACCTCCTACGAGCAGTACTTC.

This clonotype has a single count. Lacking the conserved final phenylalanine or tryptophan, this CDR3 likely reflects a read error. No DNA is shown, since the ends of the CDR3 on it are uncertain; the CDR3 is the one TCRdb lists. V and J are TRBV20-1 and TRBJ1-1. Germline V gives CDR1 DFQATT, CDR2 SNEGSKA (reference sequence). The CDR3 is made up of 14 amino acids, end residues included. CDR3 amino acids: CSARELGPNTETFS.

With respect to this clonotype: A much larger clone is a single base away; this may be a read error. CDR3 sequence (DNA): TGTGCCAGCTGGCCGGATGGCACCGGGGAGCTGTTTTTT. Translation gives CASWPDGTGELFF. V gene TRBV2 combines with J gene TRBJ2-2, with no clear D. Trimming cost V 8 bases and J 4 bases, with 11 bases left between them. Per the germline V gene, CDR1 is SNHLY and CDR2 is FYNNEI. The CDR3 spans 13 residues.

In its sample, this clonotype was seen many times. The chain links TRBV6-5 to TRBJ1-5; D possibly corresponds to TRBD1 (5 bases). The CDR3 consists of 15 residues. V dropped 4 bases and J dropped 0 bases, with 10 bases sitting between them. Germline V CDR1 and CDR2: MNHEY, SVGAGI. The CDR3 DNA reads TGTGCCAGCAGTTCGGGGCGATATAGCAATCAGCCCCAGCATTTT. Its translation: CASSSGRYSNQPQHF.